The 5 T cell receptor beta chains given below trace back to one sample, sequenced in a study of blood T cell repertoires in COVID-19. The protocol was immunoSEQ multiplex PCR, while the TCRdb copy is restricted to in-frame clones and leaves out a portion. The table has about 110,000 clones, roughly 79% seen once. The sample taken for sequencing was peripheral blood. The receptors were gathered from a woman in her 70s with acute or convalescent COVID-19.

The chain combines TRBV28 with TRBJ1-1, with TRBD1 matching over 8 bases. The V gene's germline CDR1 is MDHEN and CDR2 SYDVKM. The CDR3 covers 16 residues. The J segment lost 1 base and the V segment lost 9 bases, leaving 13 bases of the junction unmatched. The CDR3 DNA follows: TGTGCCAGTCCCCCCGGGACAGGACATCGGAACACTGAAGCTTTCTTT. Translating gives CASPPGTGHRNTEAFF.

Worth noting for this clone: Other DNA sequences in this specimen translate into the identical CDR3. The V call is TRBV27, the J call TRBJ2-7; D gene unclear. Trimming removed 2 bases at V and 3 bases at J, with 8 bases between. There are 13 residues in the CDR3. From germline, CDR1 is MNHEY and CDR2 SMNVEV (reference sequence). The CDR3 region is CASSLGSGYEQYF. Written as DNA, the CDR3 is TGTGCCAGCAGTTTAGGTTCGGGCTACGAGCAGTACTTC.

This clone has a single count. Other nucleotide sequences in the sample specify the same CDR3. V gene TRBV5-1 combines with J gene TRBJ2-7; 7 bases fit TRBD1. Germline V gene data show CDR1 as SGHRS and CDR2 as YFSETQ. This CDR3 is 13 amino acids long. V dropped 5 bases and J dropped 1; count of bases not matched to a gene: 3. DNA of the CDR3: TGCGCCAGCAGACAGGGGAGTTCCTACGAGCAGTACTTC. The encoded protein is CASRQGSSYEQYF.

In DNA form, the CDR3 reads TGTGCCAGCAGCCACCTTGAAGCGGGGGGGATCGATACGCAGTATTTT. It is translated as CASSHLEAGGIDTQYF. V and J are TRBV27 and TRBJ2-3; 10 bases line up with TRBD2. CDR1 MNHEY and CDR2 SMNVEV come from the germline V gene (reference sequence). Trimming removed 6 bases from V and 6 bases from J; junction bases left unmatched: 12. This CDR3 comprises 16 residues.

The chain links TRBV18 to TRBJ2-1; 8 bases match TRBD1. The V and J ends lost 3 bases and 7 bases, in that order; junction bases with no gene match: 5. CDR3 length: 14 amino acids. Germline V lookup: CDR1 KGHSH, CDR2 LQKENI. The CDR3, as DNA: TGTGCCAGCTCACCGACAGGGGTCAAGAATGAGCAGTTCTTC. Protein product: CASSPTGVKNEQFF.